Below, 32 T cell receptor beta chains from the same sample are listed, as sequenced in a study of shared clonotypes between healthy human individuals. The table came from immunoSEQ multiplex PCR; TCRdb's copy has only in-frame clones and leaves some out. The table has around 100,000 clones, more than 65% seen once; the top ten hold roughly 25%. Material: memory CD8+ T cells sorted from blood. Subset reported: CD45RO+ cells pooled with CCR7-negative TemRA cells. Source of these receptors: a woman aged 25 to 39 in good health.

This clone showed up many times. The J gene is TRBJ1-5, the V gene TRBV12-5, with 11 bases aligning to TRBD1. Per the germline V gene, CDR1 is LGHNT and CDR2 is FRNRAP. The CDR3 is made up of 17 amino acids. After removal of 6 bases from V and 5 bases from J, the junction contained 12 bases not matched to a gene. The CDR3 DNA sequence: TGTGCTAGTGGCCCGGGACAGGGGGTTGTCGTGCATCAGCCCCAGCATTTT. Residues: CASGPGQGVVVHQPQHF. Complete variable domain (other parts from reference TRBV12-5 and TRBJ1-5): DARVTQTPRHKVTEMGQEVTMRCQPILGHNTVFWYRQTMMQGLELLAYFRNRAPLDDSGMPKDRFSAEMPDATLATLKIQPSEPRDSAVYFCASGPGQGVVVHQPQHFGDGTRLSIL.

This clone was counted only a few times. The V and J genes are TRBV29-1 and TRBJ1-2, with 8 bases that match TRBD1. The CDR3 has 15 amino acids. Trimming took 7 bases from V and 7 from J; bases not matched to a gene: 17. Germline values: CDR1 SQVTM, CDR2 ANQGSEA. The CDR3 nucleotides read TGCAGCGCCGTGGCAGCGACAGGGGAAGTTGGTGGCTACACCTTC. Its translation is CSAVAATGEVGGYTF. Full variable domain (rest looked up from reference TRBV29-1 and TRBJ1-2): SAVISQKPSRDICQRGTSLTIQCQVDSQVTMMFWYRQQPGQSLTLIATANQGSEATYESGFVIDKFPISRPNLTFSTLTVSNMSPEDSSIYLCSAVAATGEVGGYTFGSGTRLTVV.

V gene TRBV7-9 combines with J gene TRBJ2-3; TRBD2 matches at 8 bases. The CDR3 has 15 residues. CDR1 and CDR2 (germline): SEHNR, FQNEAQ (reference sequence). V was pared by 5 bases and J by 2 bases, with 6 bases of the junction left unmatched. The CDR3: CASSDQAGDTDTQYF. The DNA of the CDR3 is TGTGCCAGCAGCGATCAAGCGGGGGACACAGATACGCAGTATTTT.

V is TRBV27 and J is TRBJ2-7; 11 bases line up with TRBD2. The junction had 10 bases not matched to a gene; V was cut back by 6 bases and J by 6 bases. Looked up from germline, CDR1 is MNHEY and CDR2 is SMNVEV (reference sequence). CDR3 length equals 15 residues. The CDR3 DNA reads as TGTGCCAGCAGACGTAGCGGGAGGGCCCTTCCCGAGCAGTACTTC. Amino acid sequence: CASRRSGRALPEQYF.

In its sample, this clone was seen many times. The chain joins TRBV9 to TRBJ1-3; tentatively, D is TRBD1 (5 bases). Germline lookup yields CDR1 SGDLS and CDR2 YYNGEE. The V end was cut by 0 bases, the J end by 2 bases, with 9 bases between. This CDR3 has 15 residues. CDR3 DNA sequence: TGTGCCAGCAGCGTAGAAGTGGGGGCTGGAAACACCATATATTTT. The encoded protein is CASSVEVGAGNTIYF.

Worth noting for this clone: The same CDR3 also results from other DNA sequences found in this sample. The chain is built from TRBV7-8 and TRBJ2-7, with D maybe TRBD2 (6 bases). The V gene's germline CDR1 is SGHVS and CDR2 FQNEAQ. V was clipped by 4 bases and J by 4 bases, with 11 bases between them. The CDR3 sequence is 13 residues long. CDR3 nucleotides: TGTGCCAGCAGCTCCGACCGGGGGTACGAGCAGTACTTC. Translated: CASSSDRGYEQYF.

The chain is built from TRBV13 and TRBJ1-1; no firm D call. Trimming took off 1 base at V and 1 base at J, with 7 bases between the two ends. This CDR3 contains 14 residues. Germline CDR1 and CDR2: PRHDT and FYEKMQ (reference sequence). The CDR3: CASSLESRNTEAFF. Written as DNA, the CDR3 is TGTGCCAGCAGCTTAGAGTCTCGGAACACTGAAGCTTTCTTT.

This clone appeared once. The chain combines TRBV6-5 with TRBJ2-7; 7 nucleotides agree with TRBD2. CDR1 and CDR2 from the germline V gene are MNHEY and SVGAGI. The CDR3 runs to 15 residues. The trim removed 6 bases at V and 2 bases at J, leaving 10 bases unmatched. CDR3 sequence (DNA): TGTGCCAGCAGCTTCCTAGCGGACGACCCCTACGAGCAGTACTTC. It codes for CASSFLADDPYEQYF.

The V gene is TRBV27, the J gene TRBJ2-1; D remains unclear. CDR3 length equals 15 residues. Germline V gene data show CDR1 as MNHEY and CDR2 as SMNVEV (reference sequence). V gave up 3 bases and J gave up 3 bases, with 12 bases separating them. The CDR3 bases are TGTGCCAGCAGTTTTGGCGATGGAGTCTACAATGAGCAGTTCTTC. This codes for CASSFGDGVYNEQFF.

DNA of the CDR3: TGTGCCAGCAAGAAGGGGGCCGGGCCTACCTACAATGAGCAGTTCTTC. Its translation is CASKKGAGPTYNEQFF. The chain combines TRBV27 with TRBJ2-1, with TRBD1 matching over 7 bases. The J segment lost 2 bases and the V segment lost 7 bases, leaving 11 bases of the junction unmatched. This CDR3 region has 16 residues. In germline, CDR1 is MNHEY, CDR2 SMNVEV (reference sequence).

The rearrangement uses TRBV9 and TRBJ1-3; no clear D. The V end lost 3 bases, the J end lost 4 bases, and 20 bases lay between the germline ends. Germline V gene data show CDR1 as SGDLS and CDR2 as YYNGEE. The CDR3 is made up of 17 amino acids. This CDR3 is CASSAGNTKYSGNTIYF. The DNA of the CDR3 is TGTGCCAGCAGCGCCGGCAACACTAAATACTCCGGAAACACCATATATTTT.

A few counts support this clone. The identical CDR3 is also encoded by other nucleotide sequences in the sample. J is TRBJ2-2 and V is TRBV6-1; 12 bases agree with TRBD2. V lost 3 bases to trimming and J lost 5 bases; unmatched junction nucleotides: 1. CDR1 MNHNS and CDR2 SASEGT come from the germline V gene. This CDR3 has 15 amino acids. As DNA, the CDR3 is TGTGCCAGCAGTGAGACTAGCGGGAGTACCGGGGAGCTGTTTTTT. Translating it yields CASSETSGSTGELFF.

The rearrangement uses TRBV5-5 and TRBJ2-1; tentative D call: TRBD2 (5 bases). The ends were cut back, 4 bases at V and 9 bases at J, with 20 bases in the middle. This CDR3 is 15 amino acids long. Germline CDR1 and CDR2: SGHKS and YYEKEE (reference sequence). This CDR3 is CASSPIGSSSGEQFF. DNA for the CDR3: TGTGCCAGCAGCCCGATAGGATCATCAAGCGGTGAGCAGTTCTTC.

The chain carries TRBV5-4 and TRBJ1-5; 7 nucleotides line up with TRBD1. CDR1 is SGHNT, CDR2 YYREEE, per germline (reference sequence). This CDR3 has 16 amino acids. Germline trimming cut 0 bases from V and 7 bases from J; bases unmatched to any gene: 10. CDR3 sequence: CASSLGGGQSGQPQHF. CDR3 nucleotides: TGTGCCAGCAGCTTGGGAGGGGGACAGAGCGGGCAGCCCCAGCATTTT. Full variable domain (missing parts from reference TRBV5-4 and TRBJ1-5): ETGVTQSPTHLIKTRGQQVTLRCSSQSGHNTVSWYQQALGQGPQFIFQYYREEENGRGNFPPRFSGLQFPNYSSELNVNALELDDSALYLCASSLGGGQSGQPQHFGDGTRLSIL.

The rearrangement uses TRBV4-2 and TRBJ2-2, with 12 bases aligning to TRBD2. V was clipped by 7 bases and J by 7 bases; unmatched bases: 10. Germline CDR1 reads LGHNA; CDR2 reads YNFKEQ. The CDR3 loop spans 16 amino acids. The CDR3 DNA sequence: TGTGCCAGCACCCTTCTAGCGGGAGGGGTAGGCGGGGAGCTGTTTTTT. Protein sequence: CASTLLAGGVGGELFF.

There are many counts of this clone. This chain connects TRBV19 to TRBJ2-2; D may match TRBD1 or TRBD2 (5 bases each). V dropped 5 bases and J dropped 6 bases, with 19 bases sitting between them. Per germline, CDR1 LNHDA and CDR2 SQIVND (reference sequence). The CDR3 has 16 residues. Here the CDR3 reads CASSQIETWDAGELFF. The CDR3 nucleotides are TGTGCCAGTAGTCAAATCGAGACCTGGGACGCCGGGGAGCTGTTTTTT.

The chain links TRBV7-2 to TRBJ2-7; 7 bases match TRBD2. From germline, CDR1 is SGHTA and CDR2 FQGNSA. This CDR3 is built from 16 residues. Trimming cost V 3 bases and J 0 bases; bases outside gene matches: 8. CDR3 in amino acids: CASSFGASGYSYEQYF. The DNA of the CDR3 is TGTGCCAGCAGCTTTGGCGCTAGCGGTTACTCCTACGAGCAGTACTTC.

The V gene is TRBV29-1, the J gene TRBJ2-1, with a tentative D call TRBD1 (6 bases). This CDR3 contains 16 residues. Germline CDR1 is SQVTM and CDR2 is ANQGSEA. V lost 3 bases and J 6 bases, leaving 21 bases between the germline ends. The CDR3 region has the DNA TGCAGCGTTGAGGGGTATCGACAGGTCCCCGGCAATGAGCAGTTCTTC. It translates to CSVEGYRQVPGNEQFF.

This clone was recorded only once. V gene TRBV27 combines with J gene TRBJ2-7, with 10 bases fitting TRBD2. Germline loops: CDR1 MNHEY, CDR2 SMNVEV (reference sequence). This CDR3 is built from 16 residues. The J segment lost 2 bases and the V segment lost 3 bases, leaving 7 bases of the junction unmatched. CDR3 loop: CASSLSRLAGTYEQYF. Here the CDR3 DNA reads TGTGCCAGCAGTTTGAGTCGACTAGCGGGTACCTACGAGCAGTACTTC.

V gene TRBV2 combines with J gene TRBJ1-1; no firm D call. Germline V CDR1 and CDR2: SNHLY, FYNNEI. CDR3 length: 12 residues. V was clipped by 6 bases and J by 6 bases, with 11 bases between them. The DNA of the CDR3 is TGTGCCAGCAGGGCGACTAGGCCTGAAGCTTTCTTT. This gives the protein CASRATRPEAFF.

In its sample, this clone was seen a few times. The rearrangement uses TRBV9 and TRBJ1-4; unclear D gene. Germline values: CDR1 SGDLS, CDR2 YYNGEE. This CDR3 has 13 amino acids. Deletions cut 3 bases from V and 10 bases from J, with 13 bases between. The CDR3 coding sequence is TGTGCCAGCAGCGCAGAGGCAGGACGAAAACTGTTTTTT. Residues: CASSAEAGRKLFF.

To note about this clone: This specimen includes other DNA sequences encoding the same CDR3. The chain employs TRBV9 and TRBJ2-5; D gene ambiguous. Trimming stripped 0 bases from V and 1 base from J, with 7 bases between. The CDR3 length is 14 residues. Germline assignment: CDR1 SGDLS and CDR2 YYNGEE. CDR3 nucleotides: TGTGCCAGCAGCGTAGGTGGCAGCCAAGAGACCCAGTACTTC. Translation: CASSVGGSQETQYF. The full variable domain, rest sourced from reference TRBV9 and TRBJ2-5, is DSGVTQTPKHLITATGQRVTLRCSPRSGDLSVYWYQQSLDQGLQFLIQYYNGEERAKGNILERFSAQQFPDLHSELNLSSLELGDSALYFCASSVGGSQETQYFGPGTRLLVL.

As regards this clone: This could be a read error, since a much larger clone is one nucleotide away. The chain joins TRBV10-2 to TRBJ1-1; maybe TRBD1 (6 bases). With 5 bases removed from V and 1 base from J, the gap between germline ends came to 8 bases. The CDR3 sequence is 13 residues long. The germline V gene encodes CDR1 WSHSY and CDR2 SAAADI. CDR3: CASSNRENTEAFF. The CDR3 DNA is TGCGCCAGCAGTAACAGGGAGAACACTGAAGCTTTCTTT.

This clone has a count of ten or more. The rearrangement links TRBV6-6 to TRBJ2-7; D remains unclear. V lost 2 bases to trimming and J lost 6 bases, with 11 bases between them. The germline V gene has CDR1 MNHNY and CDR2 SVGAGI (reference sequence). The CDR3 has 13 amino acids. CDR3 nucleotide sequence: TGTGCCAGCAGTTACGGCCTCTTTGGCGAGCAGTACTTC. Protein product: CASSYGLFGEQYF.

The V and J genes are TRBV19 and TRBJ1-1; D ambiguous. CDR3 length: 14 amino acids. Trimming took 6 bases from V and 0 from J, leaving 11 bases between them. Germline CDR1 LNHDA, CDR2 SQIVND (reference sequence). This CDR3 reads CASRRAGMNTEAFF. The CDR3 coding sequence is TGTGCCAGTAGAAGGGCAGGCATGAACACTGAAGCTTTCTTT.

The genes are TRBV2 and TRBJ1-5, with 7 bases that match TRBD1. V dropped 4 bases and J dropped 5; count of bases not matched to a gene: 5. There are 14 residues in the CDR3. Germline CDR1 is SNHLY and CDR2 is FYNNEI. Here the CDR3 reads CASSVRQGDQPQHF. CDR3 coding DNA: TGTGCCAGCAGTGTACGACAGGGTGATCAGCCCCAGCATTTT.

This clone was recorded at least ten times. The rearrangement joins TRBV6-1 to TRBJ1-3; D is undetermined. The CDR3 extends over 15 amino acids. Germline assignment: CDR1 MNHNS and CDR2 SASEGT. V gave up 6 bases and J gave up 2 bases, with 14 bases separating them. This chain's CDR3 is CASSQAESPGNTIYF. CDR3 bases: TGTGCCAGCAGCCAGGCCGAGAGCCCTGGAAACACCATATATTTT.

This chain connects TRBV2 to TRBJ1-3; TRBD1 aligns across 8 bases. Germline CDR1 is SNHLY and CDR2 is FYNNEI. Germline trimming cut 7 bases from V and 0 bases from J; bases unmatched to any gene: 2. This CDR3 has 14 residues. The CDR3 reads CASKGQVSGNTIYF. CDR3 bases: TGTGCCAGCAAGGGACAGGTCTCTGGAAACACCATATATTTT.

Of note for this clone: Other DNA sequences within the sample encode an identical CDR3. The rearrangement joins TRBV27 to TRBJ2-4; D is ambiguous. CDR3 length: 15 residues. CDR1 and CDR2 from the germline V gene are MNHEY and SMNVEV (reference sequence). Trimming cost V 6 bases and J 0 bases, with 12 bases left between them. CDR3: CASSPITLAKNIQYF. The CDR3 DNA is TGTGCCAGCAGCCCCATAACCTTAGCCAAAAACATTCAGTACTTC.

There are many counts of this clone. The genes are TRBV6-4 and TRBJ2-1; D uncertain. Germline V gives CDR1 MRHNA, CDR2 SNTAGT. Trimming shortened V by 2 bases and J by 3 bases, and 5 bases separated the two germline ends. The CDR3 totals 13 residues. In DNA form, the CDR3 reads TGTGCCAGCAGTGACGGGGACTACAATGAGCAGTTCTTC. It codes for CASSDGDYNEQFF.

This chain uses TRBV28 with TRBJ1-1; no definite D call. This CDR3 spans 13 amino acids. Germline V gene data show CDR1 as MDHEN and CDR2 as SYDVKM. Trimming took 2 bases from V and 4 from J, leaving 8 bases between them. CDR3 protein: CASSLQLTTEAFF. The CDR3 region has the DNA TGTGCCAGCAGTTTACAGCTTACCACTGAAGCTTTCTTT. Complete variable domain (other parts from reference TRBV28 and TRBJ1-1): DVKVTQSSRYLVKRTGEKVFLECVQDMDHENMFWYRQDPGLGLRLIYFSYDVKMKEKGDIPEGYSVSREKKERFSLILESASTNQTSMYLCASSLQLTTEAFFGQGTRLTVV.

The chain links TRBV5-4 to TRBJ2-4; 7 bases are shared with TRBD1. V shed 3 bases, J shed 0 bases, and the junction held 3 bases outside the gene matches. Per the germline V gene, CDR1 is SGHNT and CDR2 is YYREEE (reference sequence). CDR3 size: 15 residues. CDR3 loop: CASSYGTAAKNIQYF. CDR3 coding DNA: TGTGCCAGCAGCTATGGGACAGCAGCCAAAAACATTCAGTACTTC.